This is a list of T cell receptor beta chains from one sample in a study of early stage breast cancer tumors. Assay used: immunoSEQ multiplex PCR; TCRdb lists only in-frame clones, some missing. The profile shows around 53,000 clones, about 89% of them singletons. Sequenced sample: blood. These receptors were obtained from a person aged 65 to 85 with breast cancer. CDR3s include the opening cysteine and the closing phenylalanine or tryptophan. A D gene is named only where the DNA matches it firmly. Where a row states a size, it is once, few, many or the class of an expanded clone; other rows omit it.

TRBJ2-3,TRBV19,TRBD2,-,15,CASTTSGGFTDTQYF,TGTGCCAGTACCACTAGCGGGGGATTCACAGATACGCAGTATTTT
TRBJ2-7,TRBV10-2,TRBD1,-,17,CASSESSWGTGKIEQYF,TGCGCCAGCAGTGAGTCTAGTTGGGGGACAGGGAAAATCGAGCAGTACTTC
TRBJ2-7,TRBV6-5,TRBD1,-,11,CAVGQAYEQYF,TGTGCCGTGGGACAGGCCTACGAGCAGTACTTC
TRBJ1-4,TRBV9,TRBD1,-,18,CASSGARTGPPTNEKLFF,TGTGCCAGCAGCGGGGCCCGGACAGGCCCCCCAACTAATGAAAAACTGTTTTTT
TRBJ1-1,TRBV6-5,TRBD1,-,14,CASRPRQGAGEAFF,TGTGCCAGCAGACCTCGACAGGGGGCAGGTGAAGCTTTCTTT
TRBJ1-2,TRBV19,TRBD1,-,13,CASSGTGDYGYTF,TGTGCCAGTTCGGGGACAGGGGATTATGGCTACACCTTC
TRBJ2-3,TRBV7-2,TRBD2,-,16,CASSPREGWFTDTQYF,TGTGCCAGCAGCCCGAGGGAGGGGTGGTTCACAGATACGCAGTATTTT
TRBJ2-3,TRBV9,TRBD2,-,15,CASSSGGGGPDTQYF,TGTGCCAGCAGCAGTGGCGGGGGGGGCCCAGATACGCAGTATTTT
TRBJ2-5,TRBV2,TRBD1,-,15,CASSIIGQGAETQYF,TGTGCCAGCAGTATCATCGGACAGGGGGCCGAGACCCAGTACTTC
TRBJ2-7,TRBV7-9,TRBD1,-,15,CASSFLTGGIYEQYF,TGTGCCAGCAGCTTCTTAACAGGGGGCATCTACGAGCAGTACTTC
TRBJ2-5,TRBV19,TRBD2,-,14,CASSIGGGQETQYF,TGTGCCAGTAGTATTGGGGGAGGGCAGGAGACCCAGTACTTC
TRBJ2-6,TRBV5-1,-,-,15,CASRAAGSGANVLTF,TGCGCCAGCAGAGCGGCGGGCTCTGGGGCCAACGTCCTGACTTTC
TRBJ1-5,TRBV28,-,-,13,CASNRQDNQPQHF,TGTGCCAGCAACCGACAGGACAATCAGCCCCAGCATTTT
TRBJ2-7,TRBV5-1,-,-,14,CASSLSQGASEQYF,TGCGCCAGCAGCTTGTCTCAGGGCGCAAGTGAGCAGTACTTC
TRBJ2-3,TRBV11-3,-,-,15,CASSLDSHGEDTQYF,TGTGCCAGCAGCTTAGATTCTCACGGGGAAGATACGCAGTATTTT
TRBJ2-6,TRBV7-2,TRBD1,-,19,CASSQPPGQGISGANVLTF,TGTGCCAGCAGCCAACCTCCGGGACAGGGGATATCTGGGGCCAACGTCCTGACTTTC
TRBJ2-1,TRBV30,TRBD2,-,18,CAWSVYLGLAQGGSEQFF,TGTGCCTGGAGTGTGTATCTAGGACTAGCTCAGGGAGGGTCGGAGCAGTTCTTC
TRBJ1-2,TRBV5-5,-,-,13,CASSDLGDYGYTF,TGTGCCAGCAGCGATCTAGGGGACTATGGCTACACCTTC
TRBJ2-7,TRBV25-1,-,-,15,CASSEILGSSYEQYF,TGTGCCAGCAGTGAAATTTTGGGCAGCTCCTACGAGCAGTACTTC
TRBJ1-5,TRBV30,-,-,14,CAWSLRGLGQPQHF,TGTGCCTGGAGTCTCAGGGGTTTGGGGCAGCCCCAGCATTTT
TRBJ2-7,TRBV18,TRBD2,-,15,CASSPGTSGSYEQYF,TGTGCCAGCTCACCGGGGACTAGCGGGTCCTACGAGCAGTACTTC
TRBJ1-6,TRBV13,-,-,13,CASSLAYNSPLHF,TGTGCCAGCAGCTTGGCTTATAATTCACCCCTCCACTTT
TRBJ1-2,TRBV30,-,few,14,CAWSVDWMNYGYTF,TGTGCCTGGAGTGTTGACTGGATGAACTATGGCTACACCTTC
TRBJ2-1,TRBV14,TRBD1,-,15,CASSHRQGSYNEQFF,TGTGCCAGCAGCCACCGACAGGGCTCCTACAATGAGCAGTTCTTC
TRBJ2-5,TRBV5-4,-,-,16,CASSGGGAGIQETQYF,TGTGCCAGCAGCGGGGGTGGGGCGGGGATCCAAGAGACCCAGTACTTC
TRBJ2-3,TRBV9,TRBD1,-,15,CASSPGTGVLDTQYF,TGTGCCAGCAGCCCGGGGACAGGGGTCTTAGATACGCAGTATTTT
TRBJ2-2,TRBV6-4,-,once,14,CASSPGINTGELFF,TGTGCCAGCAGCCCGGGAATTAACACCGGGGAGCTGTTTTTT
TRBJ1-1,TRBV29-1,TRBD1,-,15,CSITQTGLMNTEAFF,TGCAGCATAACCCAGACAGGGCTCATGAACACTGAAGCTTTCTTT
TRBJ1-4,TRBV6-1,TRBD1,-,15,CASSVTGSFNEKLFF,TGTGCCAGCAGTGTGACAGGGTCATTCAATGAAAAACTGTTTTTT
TRBJ1-6,TRBV9,-,-,15,CASSVDDRRYSPLHF,TGTGCCAGCAGCGTAGATGACAGGCGGTATTCACCCCTCCACTTT
TRBJ2-7,TRBV9,TRBD2,-,15,CASSAPGTSGLEQYF,TGTGCCAGCAGCGCCCCCGGGACTAGCGGGTTAGAGCAGTACTTC
TRBJ2-7,TRBV10-2,TRBD1,-,14,CASSAGQNTYEQYF,TGCGCCAGCAGTGCGGGACAGAATACTTACGAGCAGTACTTC
TRBJ1-1,TRBV10-3,-,-,14,CAISSDSMNTEAFF,TGTGCCATCAGTTCAGACAGCATGAACACTGAAGCTTTCTTT
TRBJ2-6,TRBV7-2,-,-,16,CASSLTRQARANVLTF,TGTGCCAGCAGCTTAACTAGACAGGCTCGAGCCAACGTCCTGACTTTC
TRBJ2-7,TRBV28,TRBD1,-,14,CASSWGTVLYEQYF,TGTGCCAGCAGTTGGGGGACAGTCCTCTACGAGCAGTACTTC
TRBJ1-2,TRBV28,-,-,14,CATPGQGSSYGYTF,TGTGCCACCCCTGGGCAGGGTTCCTCTTATGGCTACACCTTC